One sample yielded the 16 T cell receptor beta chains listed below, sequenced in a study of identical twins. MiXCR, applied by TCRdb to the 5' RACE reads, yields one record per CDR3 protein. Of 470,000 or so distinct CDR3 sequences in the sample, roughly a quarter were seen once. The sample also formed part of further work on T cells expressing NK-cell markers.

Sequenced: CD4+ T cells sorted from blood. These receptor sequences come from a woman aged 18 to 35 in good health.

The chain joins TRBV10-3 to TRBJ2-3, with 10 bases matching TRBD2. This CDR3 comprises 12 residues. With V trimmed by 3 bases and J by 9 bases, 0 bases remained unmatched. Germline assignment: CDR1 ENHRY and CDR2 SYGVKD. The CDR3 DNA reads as TGTGCCATCAGTGATAGCGGGGGGACGCAGTATTTT. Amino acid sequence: CAISDSGGTQYF.

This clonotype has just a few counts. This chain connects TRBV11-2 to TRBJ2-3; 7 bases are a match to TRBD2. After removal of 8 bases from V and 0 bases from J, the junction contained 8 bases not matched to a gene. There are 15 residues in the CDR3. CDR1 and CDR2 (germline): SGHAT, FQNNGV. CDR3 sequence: CASLQRGDSTDTQYF. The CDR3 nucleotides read TGTGCCAGCCTGCAGCGGGGAGACAGCACAGATACGCAGTATTTT.

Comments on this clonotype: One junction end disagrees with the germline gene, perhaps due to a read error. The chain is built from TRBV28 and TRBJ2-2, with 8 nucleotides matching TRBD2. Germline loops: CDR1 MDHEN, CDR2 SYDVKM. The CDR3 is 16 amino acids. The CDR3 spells CASTSPSGRHTGELFF. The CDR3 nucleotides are TGTGCAAGCACCTCACCGAGCGGGAGACACACCGGGGAGCTGTTTTTT. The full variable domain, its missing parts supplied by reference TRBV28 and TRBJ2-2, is DVKVTQSSRYLVKRTGEKVFLECVQDMDHENMFWYRQDPGLGLRLIYFSYDVKMKEKGDIPEGYSVSREKKERFSLILESASTNQTSMYLCASTSPSGRHTGELFFGEGSRLTVL.

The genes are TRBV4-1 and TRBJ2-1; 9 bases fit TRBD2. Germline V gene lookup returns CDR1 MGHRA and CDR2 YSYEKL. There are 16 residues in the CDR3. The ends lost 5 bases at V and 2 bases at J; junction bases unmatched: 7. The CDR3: CASSYPGTSPYNEQFF. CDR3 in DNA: TGCGCCAGCAGCTACCCCGGGACTAGCCCCTACAATGAGCAGTTCTTC.

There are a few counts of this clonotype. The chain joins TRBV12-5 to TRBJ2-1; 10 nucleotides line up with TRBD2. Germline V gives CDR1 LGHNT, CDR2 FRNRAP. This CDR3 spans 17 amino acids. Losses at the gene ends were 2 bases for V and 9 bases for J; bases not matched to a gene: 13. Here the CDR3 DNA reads TGTGCTAGTGGTTTGACCTCAAGCGGGGGGGCAGTTGGTGAGCAGTTCTTC. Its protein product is CASGLTSSGGAVGEQFF.

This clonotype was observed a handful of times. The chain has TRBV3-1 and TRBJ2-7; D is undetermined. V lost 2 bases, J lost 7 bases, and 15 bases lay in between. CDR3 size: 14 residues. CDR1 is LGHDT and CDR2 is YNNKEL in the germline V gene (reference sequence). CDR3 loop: CASSQFGEVREQYF. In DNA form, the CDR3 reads TGTGCCAGCAGCCAATTCGGAGAGGTGAGGGAGCAGTACTTC.

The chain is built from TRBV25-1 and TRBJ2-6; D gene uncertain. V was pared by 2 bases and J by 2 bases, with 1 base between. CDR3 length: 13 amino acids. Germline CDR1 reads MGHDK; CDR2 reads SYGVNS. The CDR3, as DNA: TGTGCCAGCAGTGAACCTGGGGCCAACGTCCTGACTTTC. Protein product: CASSEPGANVLTF.

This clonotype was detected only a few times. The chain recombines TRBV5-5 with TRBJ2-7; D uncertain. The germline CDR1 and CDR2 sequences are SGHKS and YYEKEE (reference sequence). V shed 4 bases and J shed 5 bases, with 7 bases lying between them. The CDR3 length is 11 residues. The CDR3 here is CASSRRDEQYF. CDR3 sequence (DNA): TGTGCCAGCAGCAGGCGCGACGAGCAGTACTTC.

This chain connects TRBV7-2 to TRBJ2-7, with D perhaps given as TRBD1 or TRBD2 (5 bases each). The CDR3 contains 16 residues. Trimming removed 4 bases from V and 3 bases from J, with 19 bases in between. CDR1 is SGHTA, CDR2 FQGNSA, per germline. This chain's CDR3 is CASSSRNRDLNYEQYF. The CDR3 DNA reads TGTGCCAGCAGCTCACGGAACCGGGACCTCAACTACGAGCAGTACTTC.

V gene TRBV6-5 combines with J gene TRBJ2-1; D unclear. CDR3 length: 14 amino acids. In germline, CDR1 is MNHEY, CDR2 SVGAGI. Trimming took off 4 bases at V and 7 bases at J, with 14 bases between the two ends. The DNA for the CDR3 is TGTGCCAGCAGTTCACAGACGGTTCCGAATGAGCAGTTCTTC. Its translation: CASSSQTVPNEQFF.

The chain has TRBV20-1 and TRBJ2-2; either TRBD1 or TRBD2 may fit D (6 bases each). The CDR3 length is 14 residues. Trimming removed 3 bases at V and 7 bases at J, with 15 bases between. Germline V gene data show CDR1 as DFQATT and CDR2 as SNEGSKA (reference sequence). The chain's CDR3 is CSASPGAGGGELFF. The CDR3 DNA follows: TGCAGTGCTAGTCCGGGGGCCGGAGGCGGGGAGCTGTTTTTT.

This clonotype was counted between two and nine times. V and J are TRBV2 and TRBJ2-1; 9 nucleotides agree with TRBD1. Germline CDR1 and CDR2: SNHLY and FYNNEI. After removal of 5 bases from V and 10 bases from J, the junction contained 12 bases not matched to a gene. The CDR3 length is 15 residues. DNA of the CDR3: TGTGCCAGCAGTTGGGACAGGGCGCCCTCGGGGGAGCAGTTCTTC. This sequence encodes CASSWDRAPSGEQFF.

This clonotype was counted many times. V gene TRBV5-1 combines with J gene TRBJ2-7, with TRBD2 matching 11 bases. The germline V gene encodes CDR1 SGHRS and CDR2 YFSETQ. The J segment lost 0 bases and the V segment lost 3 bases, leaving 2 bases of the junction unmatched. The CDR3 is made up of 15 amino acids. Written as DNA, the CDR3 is TGCGCCAGCAGCTCCACTAGCGGGAGCTCCTACGAGCAGTACTTC. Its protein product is CASSSTSGSSYEQYF.

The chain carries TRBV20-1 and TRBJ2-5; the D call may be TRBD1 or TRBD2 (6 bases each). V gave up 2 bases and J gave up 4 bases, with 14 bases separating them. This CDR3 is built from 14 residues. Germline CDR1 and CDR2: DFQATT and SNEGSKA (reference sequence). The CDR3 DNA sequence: TGCAGTGCTAGATTGCCGGGGGCCGGAGAGACCCAGTACTTC. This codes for CSARLPGAGETQYF.

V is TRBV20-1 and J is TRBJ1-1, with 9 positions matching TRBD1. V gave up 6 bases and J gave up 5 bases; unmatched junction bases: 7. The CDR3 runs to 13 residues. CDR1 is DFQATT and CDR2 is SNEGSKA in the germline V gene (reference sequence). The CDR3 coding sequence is TGCAGTGCCGCACAGGGGGCGAGTACTGAAGCTTTCTTT. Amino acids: CSAAQGASTEAFF.

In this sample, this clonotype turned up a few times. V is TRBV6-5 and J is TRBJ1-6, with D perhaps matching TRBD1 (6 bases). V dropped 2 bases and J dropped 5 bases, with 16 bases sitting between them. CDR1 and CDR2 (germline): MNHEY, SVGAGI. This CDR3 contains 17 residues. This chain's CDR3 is CASSYENREVHNSPLHF. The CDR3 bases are TGTGCCAGCAGTTACGAAAACAGGGAGGTCCATAATTCACCCCTCCACTTT.